The 13 T cell receptor beta chains listed next were all sequenced from one sample in a study of CD8 T cells in ankylosing spondylitis. Regarding the study as a whole: What appeared characteristic of ankylosing spondylitis blood was a TCR beta motif of eight highly homologous variants.

TCRdb re-analysed the 5' RACE reads in MiXCR, keeping a single row per CDR3 protein. The table lists about 540,000 distinct CDR3 sequences, about an eighth of them singletons, with 6.8% in the top ten. These receptors have no identified antigens. Sample: blood, either unsorted or a sorted T cell fraction (not recorded which). These receptors originate from a male donor with ankylosing spondylitis.

As for this clonotype: One junction end disagrees with the germline gene, perhaps due to a read error. The chain carries TRBV5-1 and TRBJ2-1; perhaps D is TRBD1 or TRBD2 (5 bases each). The CDR3 runs to 16 residues. The germline gives CDR1 SGHRS, CDR2 YFSETQ. CDR3 loop: CASSLGDHRTYDEQFF. DNA for the CDR3: TGCGCCAGCAGCTTAGGGGACCATAGGACCTACGATGAGCAGTTCTTC. Full variable domain (outside the CDR3, taken from reference TRBV5-1 and TRBJ2-1): KAGVTQTPRYLIKTRGQQVTLSCSPISGHRSVSWYQQTPGQGLQFLFEYFSETQRNKGNFPGRFSGRQFSNSRSEMNVSTLELGDSALYLCASSLGDHRTYDEQFFGPGTRLTVL.

V is TRBV9 and J is TRBJ2-7, with a possible D match to TRBD2 (6 bases). The ends were cut back, 7 bases at V and 6 bases at J, with 20 bases in the middle. Germline V gives CDR1 SGDLS, CDR2 YYNGEE. The CDR3 is 14 residues long. CDR3 protein: CASGQDYPQGEQYF. CDR3 in DNA: TGTGCCAGCGGCCAGGACTATCCACAAGGCGAGCAGTACTTC.

CDR3 loop: CASRGGTSGLETQYF. The CDR3 DNA reads TGTGCTAGTCGGGGGGGGACATCGGGGCTGGAGACCCAGTACTTC. The rearrangement uses TRBV12-5 and TRBJ2-5; TRBD2 matches at 8 bases. This CDR3 has 15 residues. Germline V gene lookup returns CDR1 LGHNT and CDR2 FRNRAP. The junction had 13 bases not matched to a gene; V was cut back by 8 bases and J by 5 bases.

The genes are TRBV29-1 and TRBJ1-4; weak D call: TRBD1 (5 bases). Trimming left V 7 bases short and J 4 bases short, with 13 bases between. CDR1 is SQVTM and CDR2 is ANQGSEA in the germline V gene. The length of the CDR3 is 13 residues. The DNA of the CDR3 is TGCAGCGCCGCCGGGACGTATAATGAAAAACTGTTTTTT. Amino acid sequence: CSAAGTYNEKLFF.

V gene TRBV7-9 combines with J gene TRBJ1-1, with 9 nucleotides matching TRBD1. CDR3 size: 13 residues. The V gene's germline CDR1 is SEHNR and CDR2 FQNEAQ (reference sequence). V shed 8 bases, J shed 5 bases, and the junction held 6 bases outside the gene matches. This CDR3 is CASHRDRVTEAFF. CDR3 in DNA: TGTGCCAGCCACCGGGACAGGGTTACTGAAGCTTTCTTT. The full variable domain, in which reference TRBV7-9 and TRBJ1-1 provide the parts outside the CDR3, is DTGVSQNPRHKITKRGQNVTFRCDPISEHNRLYWYRQTLGQGPEFLTYFQNEAQLEKSRLLSDRFSAERPKGSFSTLEIQRTEQGDSAMYLCASHRDRVTEAFFGQGTRLTVV.

This clonotype showed up many times. J is TRBJ1-1 and V is TRBV29-1; TRBD1 agrees at 9 bases. J gave up 3 bases and V 7 bases, and 15 bases lay outside the gene matches. Per the germline V gene, CDR1 is SQVTM and CDR2 is ANQGSEA. The CDR3 has 16 amino acids. For the CDR3, the DNA is TGCAGCGGGGTAGACACAGGGGGCAAAGTGGACACTGAAGCTTTCTTT. As protein: CSGVDTGGKVDTEAFF.

The rearrangement joins TRBV6-5 to TRBJ2-1; TRBD2 is a possible D gene (6 bases). CDR1 and CDR2 (germline): MNHEY, SVGAGI. This CDR3 has 15 amino acids. V was cut by 1 base and J by 3 bases, with 10 bases left in between. CDR3 in amino acids: CASSYWGGIYNEQFF. The CDR3 region has the DNA TGTGCCAGCAGTTACTGGGGCGGGATCTACAATGAGCAGTTCTTC.

This clonotype was found a few times. This chain connects TRBV29-1 to TRBJ2-5, with TRBD2 matching 14 bases. Germline loops: CDR1 SQVTM, CDR2 ANQGSEA. V lost 6 bases to trimming and J lost 5 bases; unmatched junction nucleotides: 2. This CDR3 contains 13 residues. The DNA for the CDR3 is TGCAGCGTGGGGACTAGCGGGAGCGAGACCCAGTACTTC. Residues: CSVGTSGSETQYF.

This clonotype was seen a few times. V usage is TRBV15 and J usage is TRBJ2-5; D is unclear. This CDR3 region has 12 residues. The V and J ends lost 2 bases and 1 base respectively, with 2 bases between them. Germline V gene lookup returns CDR1 LNHNV and CDR2 YYDKDF (reference sequence). CDR3 in DNA: TGTGCCACCAGCAGACGCCAAGAGACCCAGTACTTC. Its protein product is CATSRRQETQYF.

This clonotype showed up many times. V gene TRBV3-1 combines with J gene TRBJ2-7, with TRBD1 matching 8 bases. V dropped 4 bases and J dropped 5; count of bases not matched to a gene: 4. Germline-derived CDR1 and CDR2 are LGHDT and YNNKEL (reference sequence). The CDR3 is made up of 13 amino acids. CDR3 coding DNA: TGTGCCAGCAGCCTCGACAGGGGCCACGAGCAGTACTTC. It encodes CASSLDRGHEQYF.

This clonotype occurred a few times. V and J are TRBV11-3 and TRBJ2-1; TRBD2 might be the D (5 bases). This CDR3 is built from 13 residues. Germline V CDR1 and CDR2: SGHNT, YENEEA. The ends were cut back, 1 base at V and 10 bases at J, with 11 bases in the middle. Here the CDR3 reads CASSLASQGEQFF. The CDR3 region has the DNA TGTGCCAGCAGCTTAGCTAGCCAAGGCGAGCAGTTCTTC.

This clonotype was seen a few times. V is TRBV5-6 and J is TRBJ2-3; 7 bases agree with TRBD2. Germline V lookup: CDR1 SGHDT, CDR2 YYEEEE. The CDR3 is 15 residues long. The V and J ends lost 3 bases and 3 bases, in that order; junction bases with no gene match: 7. Here the CDR3 reads CASSSWGEGTDTQYF. In DNA, the CDR3 is TGTGCCAGCAGCTCCTGGGGGGAGGGGACAGATACGCAGTATTTT. The full variable domain, completed using reference TRBV5-6 and TRBJ2-3, is DAGVTQSPTHLIKTRGQQVTLRCSPKSGHDTVSWYQQALGQGPQFIFQYYEEEERQRGNFPDRFSGHQFPNYSSELNVNALLLGDSALYLCASSSWGEGTDTQYFGPGTRLTVL.

The chain carries TRBV10-1 and TRBJ2-3, with 8 bases matching TRBD1. The germline gives CDR1 WNHNN, CDR2 SYGVQD (reference sequence). The CDR3 loop spans 15 amino acids. Trimming cost V 2 bases and J 6 bases; bases outside gene matches: 7. This CDR3 reads CASSEAGGEIDTQYF. In nucleotides, the CDR3 is TGCGCCAGCAGTGAGGCAGGGGGCGAGATTGATACGCAGTATTTT.